This T cell receptor (beta chain) was sequenced in a study of blood T cell repertoires in COVID-19. Study background: Whether acute or convalescent, the COVID-19 samples came from the United States, Italy and Spain.

V trimming: 5 bases; J trimming: 5 bases; junction bases outside the gene matches: 8. This CDR3 comprises 15 residues. Germline CDR1 is SGHAT and CDR2 is FQDESV (reference sequence). This clone was seen once. Repertoires were generated with immunoSEQ multiplex PCR, while TCRdb's copy carries only in-frame clones and drops some. This sample carries roughly 50,000 clones, around four fifths of them seen once, and the ten largest clones take roughly 2%. The rearrangement joins TRBV11-1 to TRBJ2-2, with 7 bases that match TRBD1. The sequencing input was peripheral blood. The source of this sequence is a woman between 55 and 75 years old with acute or convalescent COVID-19. The chain's CDR3 is CASSPQGVLTGELFF. The CDR3 DNA follows: TGTGCCAGCAGCCCCCAGGGGGTCCTAACCGGGGAGCTGTTTTTT.